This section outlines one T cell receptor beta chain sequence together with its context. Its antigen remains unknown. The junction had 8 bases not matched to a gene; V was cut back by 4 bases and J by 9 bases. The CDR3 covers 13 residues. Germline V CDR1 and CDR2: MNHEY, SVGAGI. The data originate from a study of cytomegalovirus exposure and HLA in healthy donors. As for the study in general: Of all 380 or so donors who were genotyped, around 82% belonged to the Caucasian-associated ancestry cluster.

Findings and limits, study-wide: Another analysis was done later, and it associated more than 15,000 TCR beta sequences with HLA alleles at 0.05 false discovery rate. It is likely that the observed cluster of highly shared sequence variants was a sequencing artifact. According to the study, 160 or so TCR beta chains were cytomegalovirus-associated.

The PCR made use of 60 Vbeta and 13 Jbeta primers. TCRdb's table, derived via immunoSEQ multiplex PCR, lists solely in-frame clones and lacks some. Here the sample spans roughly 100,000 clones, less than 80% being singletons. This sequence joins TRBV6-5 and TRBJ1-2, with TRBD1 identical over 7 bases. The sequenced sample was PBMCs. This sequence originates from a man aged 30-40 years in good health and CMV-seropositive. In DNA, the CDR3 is TGTGCCAGCAGTTGGGACAGAGAGAAGAGCTACACCTTC. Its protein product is CASSWDREKSYTF.